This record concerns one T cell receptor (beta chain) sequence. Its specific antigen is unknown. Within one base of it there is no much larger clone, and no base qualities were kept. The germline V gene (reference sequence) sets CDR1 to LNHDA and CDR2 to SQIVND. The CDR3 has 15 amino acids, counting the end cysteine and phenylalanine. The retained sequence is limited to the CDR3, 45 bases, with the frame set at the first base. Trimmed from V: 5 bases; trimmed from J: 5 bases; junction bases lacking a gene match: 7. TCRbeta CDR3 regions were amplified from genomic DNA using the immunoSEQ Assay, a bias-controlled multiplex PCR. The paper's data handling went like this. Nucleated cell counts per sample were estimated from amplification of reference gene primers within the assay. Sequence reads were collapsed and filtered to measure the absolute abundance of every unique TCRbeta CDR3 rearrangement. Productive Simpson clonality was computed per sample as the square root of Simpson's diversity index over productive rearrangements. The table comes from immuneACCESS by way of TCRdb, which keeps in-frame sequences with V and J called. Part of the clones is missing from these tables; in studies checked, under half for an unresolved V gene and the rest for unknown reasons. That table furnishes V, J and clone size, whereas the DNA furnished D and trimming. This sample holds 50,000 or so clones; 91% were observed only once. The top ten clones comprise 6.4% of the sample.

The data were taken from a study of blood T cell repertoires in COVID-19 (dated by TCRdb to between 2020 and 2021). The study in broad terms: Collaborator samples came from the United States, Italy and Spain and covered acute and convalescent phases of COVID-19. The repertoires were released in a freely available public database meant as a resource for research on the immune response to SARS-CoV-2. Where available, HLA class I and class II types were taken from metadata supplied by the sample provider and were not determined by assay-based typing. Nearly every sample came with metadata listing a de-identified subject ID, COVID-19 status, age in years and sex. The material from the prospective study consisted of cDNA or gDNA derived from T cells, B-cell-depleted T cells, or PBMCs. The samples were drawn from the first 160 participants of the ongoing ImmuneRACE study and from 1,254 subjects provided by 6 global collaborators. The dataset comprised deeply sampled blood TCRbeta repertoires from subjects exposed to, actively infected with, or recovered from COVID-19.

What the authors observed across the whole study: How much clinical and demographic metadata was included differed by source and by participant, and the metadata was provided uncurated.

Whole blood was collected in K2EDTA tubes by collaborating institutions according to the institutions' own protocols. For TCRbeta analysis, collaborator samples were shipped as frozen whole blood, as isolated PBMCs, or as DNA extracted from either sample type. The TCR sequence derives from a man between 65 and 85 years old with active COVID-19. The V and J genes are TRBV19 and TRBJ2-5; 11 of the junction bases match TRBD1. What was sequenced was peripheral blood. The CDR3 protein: CASSAGTGGTETQYF. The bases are TGTGCCAGTAGTGCAGGGACAGGGGGGACGGAGACCCAGTACTTC. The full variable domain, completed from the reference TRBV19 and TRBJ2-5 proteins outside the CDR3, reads DGGITQSPKYLFRKEGQNVTLSCEQNLNHDAMYWYRQDPGQGLRLIYYSQIVNDFQKGDIAEGYSVSREKKESFPLTVTSAQKNPTAFYLCASSAGTGGTETQYFGPGTRLLVL.